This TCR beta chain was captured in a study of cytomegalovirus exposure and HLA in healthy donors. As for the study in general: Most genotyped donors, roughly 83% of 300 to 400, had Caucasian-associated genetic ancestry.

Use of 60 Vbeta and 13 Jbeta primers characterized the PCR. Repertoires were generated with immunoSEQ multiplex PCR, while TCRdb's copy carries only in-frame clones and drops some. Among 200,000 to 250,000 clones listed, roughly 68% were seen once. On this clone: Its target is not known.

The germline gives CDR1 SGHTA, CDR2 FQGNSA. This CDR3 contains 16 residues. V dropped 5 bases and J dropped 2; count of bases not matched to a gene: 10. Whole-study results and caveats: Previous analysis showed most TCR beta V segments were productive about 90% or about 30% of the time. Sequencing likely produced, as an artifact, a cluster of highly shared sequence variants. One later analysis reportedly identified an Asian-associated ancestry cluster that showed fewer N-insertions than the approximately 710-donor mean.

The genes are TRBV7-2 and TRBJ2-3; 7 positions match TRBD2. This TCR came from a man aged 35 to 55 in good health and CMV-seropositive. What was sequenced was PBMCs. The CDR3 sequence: CASSGRGGPLTDTQYF. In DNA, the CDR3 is TGTGCCAGCAGCGGCCGCGGGGGACCCCTCACAGATACGCAGTATTTT. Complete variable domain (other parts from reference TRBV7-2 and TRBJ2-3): GAGVSQSPSNKVTEKGKDVELRCDPISGHTALYWYRQSLGQGLEFLIYFQGNSAPDKSGLPSDRFSAERTGGSVSTLTIQRTQQEDSAVYLCASSGRGGPLTDTQYFGPGTRLTVL.